This entry features one TCR beta chain sequence. The source of the sample is a study of blood T cell repertoires in COVID-19. At the level of the study: The United States, Italy and Spain supplied acute and convalescent COVID-19 samples. Sources were T cells, B-cell-depleted T cells, or PBMCs; the material itself was cDNA or gDNA.

V lost 5 bases to trimming and J lost 8 bases; unmatched junction nucleotides: 9. Germline CDR1 MNHEY, CDR2 SMNVEV (reference sequence). CDR3 length: 15 amino acids. In the authors' workflow: Amplified reference gene primers provided the basis for estimating nucleated cell counts. The repertoire was sequenced with immunoSEQ multiplex PCR; TCRdb's copy has only in-frame clones and lacks some. V and J calls plus clone size are reproduced from that table; the DNA served to infer D and trimming. The top ten hold about 2% of the sample, which has 200,000 to 300,000 clones, approximately 80% seen once. The receptor comes from a man aged 35-49 years who had recovered from COVID-19. The chain uses TRBV27 and TRBJ1-2; TRBD1 matches 12 bases. Sequencing was performed on peripheral blood. CDR3 bases: TGTGCCAGCAGTACCGGGACAGGGGGCTTCGGGGGCTACACCTTC. It translates to CASSTGTGGFGGYTF.